These 27 T cell receptor beta chains originate from one sample sequenced in a study of blood T cells in healthy people across ages. Using a J-beta primer mix together with a sample-barcoded 5' primer, a second PCR was run for about 6 to 11 cycles. TCRdb reprocessed the 5' RACE reads via MiXCR and lists one record per CDR3 protein. There are some 710,000 distinct CDR3 sequences in the sample; about 46% occur only once, and less than 20% lies in the top ten. The sample was blood. These receptors came from an older man in good health.

A remark on this clonotype: A much larger clone differs from this one at a single base, so this may be a read error. The V call is TRBV25-1, the J call TRBJ2-5, with 7 bases fitting TRBD1. The J call is in doubt because the DNA end fits TRBJ2-7 better. Per germline, CDR1 MGHDK and CDR2 SYGVNS. The CDR3 is 11 residues long. Here the CDR3 reads CATGTENEQYF. The CDR3 coding sequence is TGTGCGACCGGGACAGAAAACGAGCAGTACTTC.

This clonotype was detected a few times. The V and J genes are TRBV4-2 and TRBJ2-3; D is undetermined. V was shortened by 0 bases and J by 0 bases, with 7 bases between the two germline ends. Per germline, CDR1 LGHNA and CDR2 YNFKEQ. The CDR3 runs to 15 residues. The CDR3 DNA reads as TGTGCCAGCAGCCAAGAAGCCATCAGCACAGATACGCAGTATTTT. Translated, it gives CASSQEAISTDTQYF.

The chain has TRBV27 and TRBJ1-1; TRBD1 aligns across 9 bases. The CDR3 runs to 15 residues. From germline, CDR1 is MNHEY and CDR2 SMNVEV (reference sequence). V gave up 6 bases and J gave up 10 bases; unmatched junction bases: 15. This CDR3 reads CASRDRDRVYSAAFF. CDR3 DNA: TGTGCCAGCAGAGACCGGGACAGGGTTTACTCGGCAGCTTTCTTT.

This clonotype appeared once. The chain is built from TRBV6-5 and TRBJ1-6; D may be TRBD1 (5 bases). The CDR3 is made up of 14 amino acids. V lost 5 bases and J lost 7, with 12 bases in between. CDR1 is MNHEY, CDR2 SVGAGI, per germline. The CDR3 sequence is CASSSQDTNSPLHF. As DNA, the CDR3 is TGTGCCAGCAGTAGCCAGGACACAAATTCACCCCTCCACTTT.

The rearrangement joins TRBV2 to TRBJ1-1; 10 nucleotides match TRBD1. Germline values: CDR1 SNHLY, CDR2 FYNNEI. The CDR3 sequence is 13 residues long. The junction had 11 bases not matched to a gene; V was cut back by 9 bases and J by 10 bases. CDR3 DNA sequence: TGTGCCAGTTCGACAGGGGGCTCGAGTGGAGCTTTCTTT. Translated: CASSTGGSSGAFF.

This clonotype was detected ten times or more. The genes are TRBV27 and TRBJ1-2; weak D call: TRBD1 (5 bases). Looked up from germline, CDR1 is MNHEY and CDR2 is SMNVEV (reference sequence). The V end lost 8 bases, the J end lost 3 bases, and 25 bases lay between the germline ends. The CDR3 runs to 17 residues. The CDR3 sequence: CASVPLNLRELHYGYTF. The DNA of the CDR3 is TGTGCCAGCGTCCCCTTAAACCTCAGGGAGTTGCACTATGGCTACACCTTC.

CDR3 residues: CASSLGSVSNQPQHF. CDR3 bases: TGTGCCAGCAGCTTAGGGTCAGTTAGCAATCAGCCCCAGCATTTT. This chain links TRBV7-2 with TRBJ1-5; D not resolved. The CDR3 length is 15 residues. Germline V gene sequence: CDR1 SGHTA, CDR2 FQGNSA. V was trimmed by 1 base and J by 0 bases, leaving 7 bases between them.

The chain couples TRBV5-1 to TRBJ2-3; tentatively, D is TRBD1 (6 bases). The CDR3 is 15 amino acids. Trimming pared 4 bases from V and 2 bases from J, leaving 14 bases between. Looked up from germline, CDR1 is SGHRS and CDR2 is YFSETQ. The CDR3 is CASSVQGRVTDTQYF. The CDR3 DNA follows: TGCGCCAGCAGCGTACAGGGTAGGGTCACAGATACGCAGTATTTT.

As for this clonotype: This may stem from a read error, because a much larger clone lies one nucleotide away. The genes are TRBV12-3 or TRBV12-4 and TRBJ2-3; 7 positions match TRBD1. V shed 1 base and J 3 bases; nucleotides not matched to a gene: 7. The CDR3 loop spans 16 amino acids. The CDR3, as DNA: TGTGCCAGCAGTTTAGTAAGGGGGCGATTGACAGATACGCAGTATTTT. Protein sequence: CASSLVRGRLTDTQYF.

This rearrangement joins TRBV28 to TRBJ2-3; a weak D match, TRBD1 (8 bases). The CDR3 sequence is 17 residues long. From germline, CDR1 is MDHEN and CDR2 SYDVKM. Trimming cost V 1 base and J 0 bases, with 14 bases left between them. CDR3 loop: CASSLFTGGASTDTQYF. The CDR3 nucleotides read TGTGCCAGCAGTTTATTCACAGGGGGGGCCAGCACAGATACGCAGTATTTT.

The chain carries TRBV3-1 and TRBJ2-7; 7 bases align to TRBD2. The CDR3 contains 15 residues. CDR1 LGHDT and CDR2 YNNKEL come from the germline V gene (reference sequence). Trimming at V came to 1 base and at J to 6 bases, leaving 9 bases not matched to a gene. The CDR3 DNA reads as TGTGCCAGCAGCCAAGGACTAGCTGAAGGCTGCGAGCAGTACTTC. Its protein product is CASSQGLAEGCEQYF.

On this clonotype: The germline gene is not matched at one end of the junction; a read error may be the cause. V is TRBV7-2 and J is TRBJ2-3; perhaps D is TRBD1 or TRBD2 (5 bases each). Germline V gene lookup returns CDR1 SGHTA and CDR2 FQGNSA. The length of the CDR3 is 16 residues. CDR3 coding DNA: TGTGCCGGCAGCTTAGACCCGGGACCCAGAGGAGATACGCAGTATTTT. Its translation: CAGSLDPGPRGDTQYF.

The chain employs TRBV27 and TRBJ2-5, with TRBD2 matching over 8 bases. V lost 1 base, J lost 11 bases, and 3 bases stayed unmatched. This CDR3 contains 12 residues. Looked up from germline, CDR1 is MNHEY and CDR2 is SMNVEV (reference sequence). CDR3 protein: CASSLYGGEQYF. DNA for the CDR3: TGTGCCAGCAGTTTATACGGGGGGGAGCAGTACTTC.

The chain links TRBV6-5 to TRBJ1-6; a weak D match, TRBD1 (6 bases). Looked up from germline, CDR1 is MNHEY and CDR2 is SVGAGI. This CDR3 comprises 15 residues. Trimming stripped 0 bases from V and 9 bases from J, with 12 bases between. CDR3 bases: TGTGCCAGCAGTTACTCACAGGGTGTGGGTTCACCCCTCCACTTT. Residues: CASSYSQGVGSPLHF.

The V call is TRBV6-2 or TRBV6-3, the J call TRBJ2-7; D remains unclear. The J call may be faulty, since TRBJ2-5 better matches the DNA end. This CDR3 spans 14 amino acids. Germline CDR1 and CDR2: MNHEY and SVGEGT. CDR3 coding DNA: TGTGCCAGCAGTTACCCGGTTCTTGAAGAGACCCAGTACTTC. As protein: CASSYPVLEETQYF.

A few counts support this clonotype. This chain uses TRBV29-1 with TRBJ2-7, with 8 bases lining up with TRBD2. V lost 7 bases and J lost 5; bases outside the gene matches: 16. The CDR3 length is 15 residues. Germline CDR1 and CDR2: SQVTM and ANQGSEA. The CDR3 DNA sequence: TGCAGCGCCATCGAGGGGCTAGCGGGTGCAGACGAGCAGTACTTC. Protein product: CSAIEGLAGADEQYF.

This chain connects TRBV27 to TRBJ1-1; perhaps TRBD1 as D (5 bases). Looked up from germline, CDR1 is MNHEY and CDR2 is SMNVEV (reference sequence). The CDR3 has 15 amino acids. Trimming pared 1 base from V and 4 bases from J, leaving 13 bases between. The CDR3 protein is CASSLYHGGRTEAFF. The CDR3, as DNA: TGTGCCAGCAGTTTATATCACGGGGGACGCACTGAAGCTTTCTTT.

The rearrangement uses TRBV19 and TRBJ2-1; possible D gene TRBD1, 5 bases. CDR3 length: 18 residues. Germline assignment: CDR1 LNHDA and CDR2 SQIVND (reference sequence). V lost 7 bases and J lost 3, with 25 bases in between. The CDR3 region has the DNA TGTGCCAGTACCCTTTTCCAGGATACTAAGGGGATCTACAATGAGCAGTTCTTC. Translating it yields CASTLFQDTKGIYNEQFF.

The chain joins TRBV9 to TRBJ1-2; no clear D gene. V lost 0 bases and J 4 bases, leaving 10 bases between the germline ends. CDR3 length: 14 amino acids. CDR1 and CDR2 (germline): SGDLS, YYNGEE. In DNA, the CDR3 is TGTGCCAGCAGCGTAGGATGGGAGCCCTATGGCTACACCTTC. The encoded protein is CASSVGWEPYGYTF.

Concerning this clonotype itself: A read error may produce the germline difference seen at one junction end. The chain joins TRBV5-6 to TRBJ2-7; 10 bases fit TRBD2. There are 16 residues in the CDR3. Per germline, CDR1 SGHDT and CDR2 YYEEEE. The CDR3 sequence is CANSLELAGLFNEQYF. CDR3 DNA: TGTGCCAACAGCTTGGAACTAGCGGGGCTATTCAACGAGCAGTACTTC.

The gene calls are TRBV4-2 and TRBJ2-5; D possibly uses TRBD1 or TRBD2 (5 bases each). Germline-derived CDR1 and CDR2 are LGHNA and YNFKEQ. V lost 4 bases and J lost 2, with 14 bases in between. CDR3 length: 15 amino acids. Written as DNA, the CDR3 is TGTGCCAGCAGCCCCGGGAAGACAGCGCAAGAGACCCAGTACTTC. This translates into CASSPGKTAQETQYF.

This clonotype was seen a few times. The rearrangement joins TRBV19 to TRBJ1-6; a possible D gene is TRBD1 (6 bases). Germline CDR1 and CDR2: LNHDA and SQIVND (reference sequence). V gave up 7 bases and J gave up 6 bases, with 13 bases separating them. The CDR3 has 14 residues. The CDR3 here is CASMRGGANSPLHF. CDR3 sequence (DNA): TGTGCCAGTATGAGGGGGGGGGCTAATTCACCCCTCCACTTT.

The V gene is TRBV6-1, the J gene TRBJ1-1, with 9 bases fitting TRBD1. V shed 7 bases and J 4 bases; nucleotides not matched to a gene: 7. The CDR3 is 14 residues long. The germline V gene has CDR1 MNHNS and CDR2 SASEGT. CDR3 protein: CASNSDRGATEAFF. DNA for the CDR3: TGTGCCAGCAATTCGGACAGGGGAGCCACTGAAGCTTTCTTT.

The chain is built from TRBV3-1 and TRBJ2-5, with TRBD2 identical over 7 bases. J gave up 7 bases and V 1 base, and 6 bases lay outside the gene matches. The germline CDR1 and CDR2 sequences are LGHDT and YNNKEL (reference sequence). This CDR3 comprises 14 residues. The DNA for the CDR3 is TGTGCCAGCAGCCAAGCTGAAGGCGGGGGGACCCAGTACTTC. This codes for CASSQAEGGGTQYF.

The sample holds a few counts of this clonotype. This rearrangement joins TRBV7-2 to TRBJ2-1; TRBD2 might be the D (5 bases). CDR3 length: 16 amino acids. CDR1 and CDR2 from the germline V gene are SGHTA and FQGNSA. V was trimmed by 5 bases and J by 0 bases, leaving 14 bases between them. CDR3 amino acids: CASSPRRVSSYNEQFF. CDR3 bases: TGTGCCAGCAGCCCAAGGCGGGTTAGCTCCTACAATGAGCAGTTCTTC.

The V call is TRBV10-3, the J call TRBJ2-3; 12 bases map to TRBD2. J lost 4 bases, V lost 2 bases, and 7 bases had no gene match. Germline loops: CDR1 ENHRY, CDR2 SYGVKD. The CDR3 is 17 amino acids. CDR3 DNA: TGTGCCATCAGTGAGACTAGCGGGAGGCCCCAAGCAGATACGCAGTATTTT. As protein: CAISETSGRPQADTQYF.

This clonotype was seen a handful of times. The chain uses TRBV5-6 and TRBJ2-3; 11 bases map to TRBD2. There are 16 residues in the CDR3. V lost 4 bases and J lost 3; bases outside the gene matches: 7. Germline CDR1 is SGHDT and CDR2 is YYEEEE. The CDR3 DNA follows: TGTGCCAGCAGCCCTACTAGCGGGAGAGCAACAGATACGCAGTATTTT. Its translation: CASSPTSGRATDTQYF.